Below are 14 T cell receptor beta chains sequenced from a single sample in a study of T cell responses to AZD1222 COVID-19 vaccine. Sequenced by immunoSEQ multiplex PCR; TCRdb stores in-frame clones only, minus some. The sample contains approximately 100,000 clones, around 90% of which appear only once. The input for sequencing was peripheral blood, taken on day 0 of AZD1222 vaccination. All receptors derive from an adult in good health.

The chain uses TRBV29-1 and TRBJ2-7, with TRBD1 identical over 8 bases. Germline-derived CDR1 and CDR2 are SQVTM and ANQGSEA. This CDR3 has 14 amino acids. With 4 bases clipped from V and 2 bases from J, the junction kept 7 bases outside the gene matches. The CDR3 protein is CSVGPGQETYEQYF. The CDR3 nucleotides are TGCAGCGTTGGACCGGGACAGGAAACCTACGAGCAGTACTTC.

The chain joins TRBV28 to TRBJ1-2, with D unresolved. Trimming removed 3 bases from V and 4 bases from J, with 6 bases in between. Looked up from germline, CDR1 is MDHEN and CDR2 is SYDVKM. The CDR3 is 12 residues long. The CDR3 region is CASSFLRYGYTF. As DNA, the CDR3 is TGTGCCAGCAGTTTCCTTCGCTATGGCTACACCTTC.

The rearrangement joins TRBV6-5 to TRBJ2-2, with D hard to call. V was trimmed by 2 bases and J by 5 bases, leaving 9 bases between them. This CDR3 is built from 14 residues. Germline V CDR1 and CDR2: MNHEY, SVGAGI. Here the CDR3 DNA reads TGTGCCAGCAGTTACGGTGTGGGAACCGGGGAGCTGTTTTTT. It encodes CASSYGVGTGELFF.

The V and J genes are TRBV2 and TRBJ2-4; no clear D gene. Germline CDR1 reads SNHLY; CDR2 reads FYNNEI. V gave up 8 bases and J gave up 4 bases, with 18 bases separating them. The CDR3 covers 15 residues. The DNA for the CDR3 is TGTGCCAGCGACCTTAATGGGCCGCCGAAAAACATTCAGTACTTC. It yields the protein CASDLNGPPKNIQYF. The full variable domain, with the rest looked up from reference TRBV2 and TRBJ2-4, is EPEVTQTPSHQVTQMGQEVILRCVPISNHLYFYWYRQILGQKVEFLVSFYNNEISEKSEIFDDQFSVERPDGSNFTLKIRSTKLEDSAMYFCASDLNGPPKNIQYFGAGTRLSVL.

This chain connects TRBV2 to TRBJ2-7; 10 nucleotides agree with TRBD2. This CDR3 is 17 amino acids long. Germline values: CDR1 SNHLY, CDR2 FYNNEI. The V segment lost 2 bases and the J segment 0 bases; nucleotides outside the gene matches: 7. The CDR3 loop is CASSEWPSGGYSYEQYF. The CDR3 DNA reads as TGTGCCAGCAGTGAATGGCCTAGCGGGGGTTACTCCTACGAGCAGTACTTC.

The chain combines TRBV18 with TRBJ2-1, with D unresolved. This CDR3 is built from 15 residues. Trimming shortened V by 2 bases and J by 4 bases, and 12 bases separated the two germline ends. Germline CDR1 and CDR2: KGHSH and LQKENI. This CDR3 reads CASSPLDPTYNEQFF. The CDR3, as DNA: TGTGCCAGCTCACCATTGGACCCAACTTACAATGAGCAGTTCTTC.

The rearrangement joins TRBV7-8 to TRBJ2-3, with 8 bases lining up with TRBD1. Trimming at V came to 5 bases and at J to 4 bases, leaving 8 bases not matched to a gene. The CDR3 consists of 15 residues. The germline V gene encodes CDR1 SGHVS and CDR2 FQNEAQ. The CDR3 DNA reads TGTGCCAGCAGCCCTCGGGACAGGTGGGCAGATACGCAGTATTTT. It translates to CASSPRDRWADTQYF.

This rearrangement joins TRBV6-5 to TRBJ1-1; 7 bases line up with TRBD1. The V gene end was trimmed by 10 bases and the J gene end by 2 bases; junction bases not matched to a gene: 4. CDR1 is MNHEY, CDR2 SVGAGI, per germline. The CDR3 covers 12 residues. The CDR3 coding sequence is TGTGCCATCGGGACAGTAAACACTGAAGCTTTCTTT. This encodes CAIGTVNTEAFF.

The rearrangement links TRBV12-5 to TRBJ2-2, with D unclear. CDR1 and CDR2 (germline): LGHNT, FRNRAP. V was trimmed by 8 bases and J by 3 bases, leaving 7 bases between them. There are 12 residues in the CDR3. CDR3 amino acids: CASRGDTGELFF. CDR3 nucleotides: TGTGCTAGTCGAGGTGACACCGGGGAGCTGTTTTTT.

This clone was recorded once. This rearrangement joins TRBV29-1 to TRBJ2-7; 11 nucleotides match TRBD1. With 6 bases clipped from V and 0 bases from J, the junction kept 4 bases outside the gene matches. The CDR3 extends over 14 amino acids. Germline V lookup: CDR1 SQVTM, CDR2 ANQGSEA. CDR3 sequence reads: CSVAGTGGSYEQYF. The CDR3 nucleotides read TGCAGCGTGGCCGGGACAGGGGGCTCCTACGAGCAGTACTTC.

The V call is TRBV5-5, the J call TRBJ2-5; D uncertain. With 5 bases removed from V and 13 bases from J, the gap between germline ends came to 15 bases. This CDR3 comprises 11 residues. Per the germline V gene, CDR1 is SGHKS and CDR2 is YYEKEE (reference sequence). In DNA form, the CDR3 reads TGTGCCAGCAGTTTGAATACACGGTTGTACTTC. Its protein product is CASSLNTRLYF.

V usage is TRBV9 and J usage is TRBJ1-2; TRBD1 might be the D (5 bases). V lost 3 bases, J lost 13 bases, and 19 bases lay in between. CDR1 SGDLS and CDR2 YYNGEE come from the germline V gene. The CDR3 totals 13 residues. This CDR3 is CASSEGPASRGTF. As DNA, the CDR3 is TGTGCCAGCAGCGAAGGGCCCGCGTCGAGGGGCACCTTC.

The chain links TRBV19 to TRBJ1-3; maybe TRBD1 (6 bases). Deletions cut 5 bases from V and 4 bases from J, with 12 bases between. Looked up from germline, CDR1 is LNHDA and CDR2 is SQIVND (reference sequence). The CDR3 consists of 14 residues. CDR3 sequence: CASSVTGPGNTIYF. CDR3 nucleotides: TGTGCCAGTAGTGTTACAGGGCCCGGAAACACCATATATTTT. Full variable domain (outside the CDR3, taken from reference TRBV19 and TRBJ1-3): DGGITQSPKYLFRKEGQNVTLSCEQNLNHDAMYWYRQDPGQGLRLIYYSQIVNDFQKGDIAEGYSVSREKKESFPLTVTSAQKNPTAFYLCASSVTGPGNTIYFGEGSWLTVV.

The chain is built from TRBV5-1 and TRBJ1-6; perhaps TRBD1 as D (5 bases). The germline V and J ends were trimmed by 4 bases and 5 bases, with 19 bases remaining between them. This CDR3 region has 17 residues. Germline V CDR1 and CDR2: SGHRS, YFSETQ. CDR3 DNA: TGCGCCAGCAGCCCGGCAGGGTTTTCCCACGATAATTCACCCCTCCACTTT. It yields the protein CASSPAGFSHDNSPLHF.